The sample holds one count of the clone carrying this TCR beta chain. This entry belongs to a study of blood T cell repertoires in COVID-19. The CDR3 spans 18 residues. The table came from immunoSEQ multiplex PCR; TCRdb's copy has only in-frame clones and leaves some out. The sample has about 260,000 clones, 85% to 90% seen once; the top ten hold over 0.85%. V gene TRBV21-1 combines with J gene TRBJ1-5; the table's D call TRBD1 went unverified against the DNA. TRBV21-1 is a documented pseudogene. What was sequenced was PBMCs or T cells enriched from blood (not recorded which). The sequence was obtained from a man between 50 and 59 years old who had been exposed to COVID-19. CDR3: CASSAHREQGNSNQPQHF. CDR3 DNA sequence: TGTGCCAGCAGCGCGCACCGAGAACAGGGAAATAGCAATCAGCCCCAGCATTTT.